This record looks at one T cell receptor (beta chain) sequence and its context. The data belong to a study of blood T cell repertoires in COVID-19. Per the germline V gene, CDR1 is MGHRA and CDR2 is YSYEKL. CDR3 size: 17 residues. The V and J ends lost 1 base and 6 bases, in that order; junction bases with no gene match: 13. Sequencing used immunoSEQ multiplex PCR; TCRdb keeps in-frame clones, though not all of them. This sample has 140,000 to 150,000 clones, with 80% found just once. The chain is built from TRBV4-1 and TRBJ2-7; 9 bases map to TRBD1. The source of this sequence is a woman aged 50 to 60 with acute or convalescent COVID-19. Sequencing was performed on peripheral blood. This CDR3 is CASSQVEQGASGIEQYF. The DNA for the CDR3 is TGCGCCAGCAGCCAAGTAGAACAGGGGGCATCTGGGATCGAGCAGTACTTC.